The next 32 T cell receptor beta chains were all read from a single sample in a study of shared clonotypes between healthy human individuals. The table came from immunoSEQ multiplex PCR; TCRdb's copy has only in-frame clones and leaves some out. The sample contains a few million clones, 85% to 95% of which appear only once. Sequenced sample: naive CD4+ T cells from PBMCs. Subset meaning: CD45RA+ positively selected. These receptors all come from a man younger than 35 in good health. Some clones in this sample may be carry-over from other donors' samples.

This chain connects TRBV2 to TRBJ2-2, with D perhaps TRBD2 (6 bases). The CDR3 length is 15 residues. V lost 4 bases, J lost 6 bases, and 15 bases lay in between. From germline, CDR1 is SNHLY and CDR2 FYNNEI. CDR3 in DNA: TGTGCCAGCAGTGGGCGGGGCTCCCCCGCCGGGGAGCTGTTTTTT. Protein: CASSGRGSPAGELFF.

The chain joins TRBV28 to TRBJ2-3; D is undetermined. Deletions cut 3 bases from V and 10 bases from J, with 17 bases between. Germline V gene data show CDR1 as MDHEN and CDR2 as SYDVKM. The CDR3 has 14 amino acids. CDR3 loop: CASSFGGAPSAQYF. As DNA, the CDR3 is TGTGCCAGCAGTTTTGGTGGTGCTCCGAGCGCGCAGTATTTT. Full variable domain (outside the CDR3, taken from reference TRBV28 and TRBJ2-3): DVKVTQSSRYLVKRTGEKVFLECVQDMDHENMFWYRQDPGLGLRLIYFSYDVKMKEKGDIPEGYSVSREKKERFSLILESASTNQTSMYLCASSFGGAPSAQYFGPGTRLTVL.

In DNA form, the CDR3 reads TGTGCCGCCAAAGCGGGGCCCGACACCGGGGAGCTGTTTTTT. Translated: CAAKAGPDTGELFF. This rearrangement joins TRBV28 to TRBJ2-2; 7 bases line up with TRBD2. The CDR3 is 14 amino acids. Germline trimming cut 11 bases from V and 3 bases from J; bases unmatched to any gene: 9. Germline CDR1 and CDR2: MDHEN and SYDVKM. Full variable domain (outside the CDR3, taken from reference TRBV28 and TRBJ2-2): DVKVTQSSRYLVKRTGEKVFLECVQDMDHENMFWYRQDPGLGLRLIYFSYDVKMKEKGDIPEGYSVSREKKERFSLILESASTNQTSMYLCAAKAGPDTGELFFGEGSRLTVL.

This clone was seen more than once but under ten times. This chain connects TRBV28 to TRBJ1-2; the D gene is possibly TRBD1 (5 bases). Germline values: CDR1 MDHEN, CDR2 SYDVKM. The CDR3 has 11 residues. The germline V and J ends were trimmed by 10 bases and 5 bases, with 11 bases remaining between them. The CDR3 region is CAIDSNYGYTF. The CDR3 DNA reads as TGTGCCATCGACAGTAATTATGGCTACACCTTC.

The chain employs TRBV28 and TRBJ1-4; no clear D. V shed 6 bases and J shed 9 bases, with 14 bases lying between them. The CDR3 is 13 residues long. Germline-derived CDR1 and CDR2 are MDHEN and SYDVKM. The CDR3 DNA reads as TGTGCCAGCAGGGCGGACTCCCTTCAAAAACTGTTTTTT. It yields the protein CASRADSLQKLFF.

The V call is TRBV11-2, the J call TRBJ2-3; maybe TRBD2 (5 bases). The germline V gene encodes CDR1 SGHAT and CDR2 FQNNGV. This CDR3 has 17 residues. The V end was cut by 1 base, the J end by 1 base, with 15 bases between. As DNA, the CDR3 is TGTGCCAGCAGCTTAGCTCCAGGAGGAGTCGGCACAGATACGCAGTATTTT. Protein: CASSLAPGGVGTDTQYF.

The chain is built from TRBV15 and TRBJ2-7; 7 bases map to TRBD2. This CDR3 contains 16 residues. CDR1 and CDR2 (germline): LNHNV, YYDKDF (reference sequence). After removal of 1 base from V and 2 bases from J, the junction contained 8 bases not matched to a gene. The CDR3 is CATSRARASGAYEQYF. CDR3 DNA: TGTGCCACCAGCAGAGCCCGGGCGAGCGGGGCCTACGAGCAGTACTTC.

The chain links TRBV28 to TRBJ2-3, with a possible D match to TRBD2 (6 bases). V dropped 2 bases and J dropped 0 bases, with 15 bases sitting between them. From germline, CDR1 is MDHEN and CDR2 SYDVKM. This CDR3 has 17 amino acids. The DNA for the CDR3 is TGTGCCAGCAGTTTAGTCCAGCGGGTGTCTAGCACAGATACGCAGTATTTT. This codes for CASSLVQRVSSTDTQYF.

The sample holds one count of this clone. The chain links TRBV4-3 to TRBJ1-2, with a possible D match to TRBD1 (6 bases). CDR1 is LGHNA, CDR2 YSLEER, per germline. The length of the CDR3 is 14 residues. Trimming removed 0 bases at V and 4 bases at J, with 9 bases between. CDR3 protein: CASSQDDRFYGYTF. CDR3 sequence (DNA): TGCGCCAGCAGCCAAGACGACAGGTTCTATGGCTACACCTTC.

About this clone: Other DNA sequences of this sample code for an identical CDR3. The chain carries TRBV30 and TRBJ1-3, with D possibly matching TRBD1 (5 bases). Deletions cut 3 bases from V and 0 bases from J, with 9 bases between. This CDR3 comprises 14 residues. The germline V gene has CDR1 GTSNPN and CDR2 SVGIG (reference sequence). CDR3 loop: CAWRAGGSGNTIYF. CDR3 coding DNA: TGTGCCTGGAGGGCCGGGGGCTCTGGAAACACCATATATTTT.

This chain connects TRBV5-4 to TRBJ2-3; 15 nucleotides align to TRBD2. CDR1 and CDR2 (germline): SGHNT, YYREEE (reference sequence). The CDR3 covers 17 residues. The trim removed 4 bases at V and 4 bases at J, leaving 7 bases unmatched. In DNA form, the CDR3 reads TGTGCCAGCAGCCCCGGACTAGCGGGAGGGGGCGCAGATACGCAGTATTTT. Translating gives CASSPGLAGGGADTQYF. The entire variable domain, with the rest obtained from reference TRBV5-4 and TRBJ2-3, is as follows: ETGVTQSPTHLIKTRGQQVTLRCSSQSGHNTVSWYQQALGQGPQFIFQYYREEENGRGNFPPRFSGLQFPNYSSELNVNALELDDSALYLCASSPGLAGGGADTQYFGPGTRLTVL.

The chain employs TRBV6-1 and TRBJ2-1; possibly TRBD1 or TRBD2 for D (5 bases each). The V gene lost 6 bases and the J gene lost 7 bases, with 16 bases spanning the gap. CDR3 length: 14 residues. Germline V gene data show CDR1 as MNHNS and CDR2 as SASEGT. DNA of the CDR3: TGTGCCAGCAGAGAGGGGCTGGTTTGGAATGAGCAGTTCTTC. This gives the protein CASREGLVWNEQFF.

This rearrangement joins TRBV21-1 to TRBJ1-2. TRBV21-1 is designated a pseudogene. This CDR3 is 11 amino acids long. The CDR3 protein is CASSKPAGYTF. CDR3 in DNA: TGTGCCAGCAGCAAACCGGCTGGCTACACCTTC.

The J gene is TRBJ2-6, the V gene TRBV29-1, with unresolved D. From germline, CDR1 is SQVTM and CDR2 ANQGSEA. CDR3 length: 17 residues. Trimming left V 0 bases short and J 4 bases short, with 16 bases between. CDR3 region: CSVEDRKAYAGANVLTF. DNA of the CDR3: TGCAGCGTTGAAGACAGGAAGGCCTATGCCGGGGCCAACGTCCTGACTTTC.

The rearrangement links TRBV7-2 to TRBJ2-1; 13 nucleotides agree with TRBD2. This CDR3 contains 15 residues. The V segment lost 5 bases and the J segment 6 bases; nucleotides outside the gene matches: 4. The germline CDR1 and CDR2 sequences are SGHTA and FQGNSA. Here the CDR3 reads CASSRLAGGRNEQFF. The DNA for the CDR3 is TGTGCCAGCAGCAGACTAGCGGGGGGACGCAATGAGCAGTTCTTC.

This chain connects TRBV2 to TRBJ2-2; D unclear. The germline CDR1 and CDR2 sequences are SNHLY and FYNNEI. Trimming left V 7 bases short and J 7 bases short, with 13 bases between. The CDR3 covers 13 residues. The CDR3 region is CASTYSPGGELFF. In nucleotides, the CDR3 is TGTGCCAGCACGTACTCCCCAGGCGGGGAGCTGTTTTTT.

J is TRBJ2-1 and V is TRBV10-3; tentatively, D is TRBD2 (6 bases). The ends were cut back, 4 bases at V and 1 base at J, with 11 bases in the middle. This CDR3 contains 15 residues. CDR1 is ENHRY, CDR2 SYGVKD, per germline. CDR3 bases: TGTGCCATCAGTGGTGGGGACTGGTCCTACAATGAGCAGTTCTTC. Protein sequence: CAISGGDWSYNEQFF.

The chain has TRBV19 and TRBJ1-1, with 9 bases lining up with TRBD1. The CDR3 sequence is 14 residues long. Unmatched junction bases numbered 6, after V lost 6 bases and J lost 4 bases. Germline assignment: CDR1 LNHDA and CDR2 SQIVND (reference sequence). The CDR3 DNA follows: TGTGCCAGTAGCCAACAGGGGGCGCCCACTGAAGCTTTCTTT. Protein: CASSQQGAPTEAFF.

This chain joins TRBV5-6 and TRBJ2-7, with D tentatively TRBD1 (6 bases). This CDR3 comprises 15 residues. Trimming removed 4 bases from V and 0 bases from J, with 14 bases in between. Germline V lookup: CDR1 SGHDT, CDR2 YYEEEE. The CDR3 spells CASSPPGATSYEQYF. In DNA, the CDR3 is TGTGCCAGCAGCCCCCCAGGGGCCACCTCCTACGAGCAGTACTTC.

A remark on this clone: This sample also contains other DNA sequences that code for the same CDR3. The V gene is TRBV10-1, the J gene TRBJ2-7; D unclear. The length of the CDR3 is 11 residues. Trimming removed 0 bases from V and 7 bases from J, with 4 bases in between. Germline V gives CDR1 WNHNN, CDR2 SYGVQD (reference sequence). The CDR3 coding sequence is TGCGCCAGCAGTGAGTCGGGGGAGCAGTACTTC. This codes for CASSESGEQYF.

This rearrangement joins TRBV7-2 to TRBJ1-3; TRBD1 matches 10 bases. J lost 4 bases, V lost 3 bases, and 6 bases had no gene match. Germline values: CDR1 SGHTA, CDR2 FQGNSA. This CDR3 comprises 16 residues. In DNA form, the CDR3 reads TGTGCCAGCAGCTTGCAGACAGGGGGCGAGGGAAACACCATATATTTT. It is translated as CASSLQTGGEGNTIYF.

This chain uses TRBV25-1 with TRBJ1-4, with 7 bases aligning to TRBD1. With V trimmed by 1 base and J by 10 bases, 15 bases remained unmatched. This CDR3 comprises 17 residues. The V gene's germline CDR1 is MGHDK and CDR2 SYGVNS. The CDR3 DNA reads as TGTGCCAGCAGTGAATCCGGACAGGCCCCGGAGGAAGGAAAACTGTTTTTT. Residues: CASSESGQAPEEGKLFF.

The chain's CDR3 is CASRISVYGTGELFF. The CDR3 region has the DNA TGCGCCAGCAGGATTTCGGTCTATGGCACCGGGGAGCTGTTTTTT. This sequence joins TRBV5-1 and TRBJ2-2; no clear D. The CDR3 contains 15 residues. The germline V gene encodes CDR1 SGHRS and CDR2 YFSETQ. Trimming took off 5 bases at V and 4 bases at J, with 15 bases between the two ends.

The rearrangement uses TRBV28 and TRBJ1-1; tentative D call: TRBD1 (6 bases). This CDR3 region has 12 residues. V was pared by 5 bases and J by 10 bases, with 14 bases between. The V gene's germline CDR1 is MDHEN and CDR2 SYDVKM. Written as DNA, the CDR3 is TGTGCCAGCAGTACCTCGCGGGGGCGAGCTTTCTTT. Translated: CASSTSRGRAFF.

The chain uses TRBV6-1 and TRBJ1-1; 7 nucleotides line up with TRBD1. Per germline, CDR1 MNHNS and CDR2 SASEGT. V lost 4 bases to trimming and J lost 1 base; unmatched junction nucleotides: 3. The CDR3 has 14 residues. The CDR3 region is CASSAGQTNTEAFF. The CDR3 DNA reads TGTGCCAGCAGTGCGGGACAGACGAACACTGAAGCTTTCTTT.

This clone occurred once. The chain uses TRBV10-1 and TRBJ2-7; 9 nucleotides match TRBD2. The CDR3 extends over 15 amino acids. Germline assignment: CDR1 WNHNN and CDR2 SYGVQD (reference sequence). The J segment lost 3 bases and the V segment lost 2 bases, leaving 5 bases of the junction unmatched. CDR3 protein: CASSEGRTSDYEQYF. The CDR3 nucleotides read TGCGCCAGCAGTGAGGGGAGGACTAGCGACTACGAGCAGTACTTC.

The chain employs TRBV6-5 and TRBJ1-3; no clear D. The CDR3 loop spans 14 amino acids. V was pared by 7 bases and J by 0 bases, with 10 bases between. Germline lookup yields CDR1 MNHEY and CDR2 SVGAGI. The CDR3: CASTRKGSGNTIYF. As DNA, the CDR3 is TGTGCCAGCACCAGGAAGGGCTCTGGAAACACCATATATTTT.

The chain combines TRBV2 with TRBJ2-7; D is ambiguous. In germline, CDR1 is SNHLY, CDR2 FYNNEI. V lost 1 base, J lost 6 bases, and 4 bases lay in between. The CDR3 is 11 amino acids. CDR3 coding DNA: TGTGCCAGCAGTGAAGAAAGCGAGCAGTACTTC. As protein: CASSEESEQYF. Using reference TRBV2 and TRBJ2-7 for the parts outside the CDR3, the full variable domain is EPEVTQTPSHQVTQMGQEVILRCVPISNHLYFYWYRQILGQKVEFLVSFYNNEISEKSEIFDDQFSVERPDGSNFTLKIRSTKLEDSAMYFCASSEESEQYFGPGTRLTVT.

The chain joins TRBV6-1 to TRBJ1-2; 8 bases line up with TRBD1. CDR3 length equals 14 residues. CDR1 MNHNS and CDR2 SASEGT come from the germline V gene. The V and J ends lost 5 bases and 5 bases, in that order; junction bases with no gene match: 7. In DNA, the CDR3 is TGTGCCAGCAGTCCCGATCGGACAGGGTATGGCTACACCTTC. The encoded protein is CASSPDRTGYGYTF.

V gene TRBV4-2 combines with J gene TRBJ1-3; D not resolved. Looked up from germline, CDR1 is LGHNA and CDR2 is YNFKEQ. The CDR3 covers 18 residues. V lost 0 bases to trimming and J lost 8 bases, with 23 bases between them. The CDR3: CASSQEAGGVRIGDTIYF. Written as DNA, the CDR3 is TGTGCCAGCAGCCAAGAAGCGGGTGGGGTAAGGATCGGTGACACCATATATTTT.

CDR3 region: CASSRTGTSPTDTQYF. The CDR3 DNA reads TGTGCCAGCAGCCGAACAGGGACTAGCCCTACAGATACGCAGTATTTT. The chain carries TRBV14 and TRBJ2-3; 9 positions match TRBD2. Losses at the gene ends were 4 bases for V and 3 bases for J; bases not matched to a gene: 8. Per germline, CDR1 SGHDN and CDR2 FVKESK. The CDR3 is 16 amino acids.

This clone was seen only once. As DNA, the CDR3 is TGCAGCGTTGCCTCCGTATTAGCGGGAGAGGGGGAGCAGTACTTC. Its protein is CSVASVLAGEGEQYF. V usage is TRBV29-1 and J usage is TRBJ2-7, with 9 bases fitting TRBD2. CDR3 length equals 15 residues. V lost 4 bases and J lost 7; bases outside the gene matches: 14. Germline CDR1 reads SQVTM; CDR2 reads ANQGSEA.